Each of the 32 T cell receptor beta chains below was sequenced from the same sample in a study of T cell repertoires in cytomegalovirus infection. Their antigen targets remain unknown. A single record per CDR3 protein comes from TCRdb applying MiXCR to the reads. The data hold about 310,000 distinct CDR3 sequences, with around a quarter observed a single time. The sample here was cultured PBMCs, taken from culture after CMV antigen stimulation. The receptors come from a human donor in good health (CMV status not recorded). Some clones in this sample may be carry-over from other donors' samples.

The chain is built from TRBV4-1 and TRBJ2-1; D might be TRBD1 (6 bases). This CDR3 comprises 15 residues. V was cut by 5 bases and J by 8 bases, with 19 bases left in between. Germline V gives CDR1 MGHRA, CDR2 YSYEKL. The CDR3 DNA follows: TGCGCCAGCAGCTCGGCCGGGACAAAGGGCGATGAGCAGTTCTTC. Translation gives CASSSAGTKGDEQFF.

The chain links TRBV25-1 to TRBJ1-4; no clear D gene. CDR3 length: 15 amino acids. CDR1 is MGHDK and CDR2 is SYGVNS in the germline V gene. V lost 5 bases to trimming and J lost 3 bases, with 13 bases between them. CDR3 in DNA: TGTGCCAGCAGTCCAGGTGGACCAGCTAATGAAAAACTGTTTTTT. This sequence encodes CASSPGGPANEKLFF.

This clonotype was counted only a few times. The chain combines TRBV4-2 with TRBJ2-7, with D uncertain. The CDR3 runs to 13 residues. V gave up 0 bases and J gave up 3 bases, with 6 bases separating them. Germline V gene lookup returns CDR1 LGHNA and CDR2 YNFKEQ. CDR3 sequence: CASSQDNYYEQYF. The CDR3 DNA sequence: TGTGCCAGCAGCCAAGACAATTACTACGAGCAGTACTTC.

This rearrangement joins TRBV6-2 or TRBV6-3 to TRBJ2-7; D is unclear. The CDR3 loop spans 13 amino acids. Germline V lookup: CDR1 MNHEY, CDR2 SVGEGT. The V and J ends lost 6 bases and 6 bases respectively, with 15 bases between them. CDR3 loop: CASRVDGWSEQYV. Written as DNA, the CDR3 is TGTGCCAGCAGGGTGGACGGATGGAGCGAGCAGTACGTC.

The chain has TRBV20-1 and TRBJ2-1; a weak D match, TRBD2 (5 bases). The V end lost 6 bases, the J end lost 4 bases, and 13 bases lay between the germline ends. Germline lookup yields CDR1 DFQATT and CDR2 SNEGSKA (reference sequence). There are 13 residues in the CDR3. The DNA for the CDR3 is TGCAGTGCCCCGGGGTTGAATTACAATGAGCAGTTCTTC. Translated, it gives CSAPGLNYNEQFF.

The chain carries TRBV2 and TRBJ2-7; 13 positions match TRBD2. V lost 7 bases to trimming and J lost 6 bases; unmatched junction nucleotides: 9. The CDR3 contains 15 residues. Germline V CDR1 and CDR2: SNHLY, FYNNEI. The chain's CDR3 is CASTRTSGSNSEQYF. In DNA, the CDR3 is TGTGCCAGCACTCGGACTAGCGGGAGTAACTCCGAGCAGTACTTC.

This chain connects TRBV28 to TRBJ1-1; D ambiguous. Germline V lookup: CDR1 MDHEN, CDR2 SYDVKM. The CDR3 has 10 amino acids. V lost 6 bases, J lost 7 bases, and 6 bases lay in between. The CDR3 sequence: CASREGEAFF. In nucleotides, the CDR3 is TGTGCCAGCAGAGAGGGTGAAGCTTTCTTT.

This clonotype was seen only a few times. This rearrangement joins TRBV4-2 to TRBJ2-1; D ambiguous. The V and J ends lost 0 bases and 2 bases respectively, with 8 bases between them. The germline V gene encodes CDR1 LGHNA and CDR2 YNFKEQ. The CDR3 has 15 residues. The CDR3 coding sequence is TGTGCCAGCAGCCAAGATTCGGCCACCTACAATGAGCAGTTCTTC. The encoded protein is CASSQDSATYNEQFF.

The chain combines TRBV28 with TRBJ2-1; D not certain. V gave up 10 bases and J gave up 4 bases, with 14 bases separating them. The CDR3 covers 13 residues. CDR1 MDHEN and CDR2 SYDVKM come from the germline V gene. This chain's CDR3 is CATTVRGYNEQFF. CDR3 nucleotide sequence: TGTGCCACCACGGTGCGCGGTTACAATGAGCAGTTCTTC.

This clonotype was detected a few times. The chain uses TRBV18 and TRBJ1-1; D gene unclear. In germline, CDR1 is KGHSH, CDR2 LQKENI. The CDR3 contains 15 residues. Trimming stripped 0 bases from V and 1 base from J, with 9 bases between. Here the CDR3 reads CASSPPSRWNTEAFF. CDR3 coding DNA: TGTGCCAGCTCACCACCGTCAAGATGGAACACTGAAGCTTTCTTT.

The gene calls are TRBV7-6 and TRBJ1-1; 7 positions agree with TRBD1. This CDR3 has 15 residues. Germline-derived CDR1 and CDR2 are SGHVS and FNYEAQ. The V and J ends lost 7 bases and 2 bases, in that order; junction bases with no gene match: 10. Written as DNA, the CDR3 is TGTGCCAGCATCAGAGCCGGGACAGAAAACACTGAAGCTTTCTTT. This encodes CASIRAGTENTEAFF. Looking up the rest from reference TRBV7-6 and TRBJ1-1 gives the full variable domain: GAGVSQSPRYKVTKRGQDVALRCDPISGHVSLYWYRQALGQGPEFLTYFNYEAQQDKSGLPNDRFSAERPEGSISTLTIQRTEQRDSAMYRCASIRAGTENTEAFFGQGTRLTVV.

V gene TRBV7-2 combines with J gene TRBJ1-2; TRBD1 matches 7 bases. The CDR3 has 13 amino acids. Germline-derived CDR1 and CDR2 are SGHTA and FQGNSA. V lost 9 bases to trimming and J lost 5 bases; unmatched junction nucleotides: 9. As DNA, the CDR3 is TGTGCCAGTGTTCCCGGGACAGAGTATGGCTACACCTTC. Protein: CASVPGTEYGYTF.

The rearrangement joins TRBV12-3 or TRBV12-4 to TRBJ1-2; D is undetermined. CDR3 length: 13 amino acids. The V and J ends lost 3 bases and 4 bases respectively, with 9 bases between them. The CDR3 nucleotides read TGTGCCAGCAGTTTTGGGCAGACCTATGGCTACACCTTC. Residues: CASSFGQTYGYTF.

This chain links TRBV11-2 with TRBJ2-3; D uncertain. The germline gives CDR1 SGHAT, CDR2 FQNNGV. Trimming left V 1 base short and J 3 bases short, with 8 bases between. CDR3 length: 14 amino acids. CDR3 coding DNA: TGTGCCAGCAGCTTAGTCGCGGCGACAGATACGCAGTATTTT. Residues: CASSLVAATDTQYF.

This clonotype was seen more than once but under ten times. The CDR3 DNA reads TGCAGTGCCCAGTCTAGCGGTATAATCTCCTACGAGCAGTACTTC. Translated, it gives CSAQSSGIISYEQYF. The V and J genes are TRBV20-1 and TRBJ2-7, with TRBD2 matching over 7 bases. The CDR3 totals 15 residues. V was clipped by 6 bases and J by 0 bases; unmatched bases: 11. The germline CDR1 and CDR2 sequences are DFQATT and SNEGSKA (reference sequence).

This clonotype was seen once. The chain links TRBV5-6 to TRBJ2-5, with unresolved D. This CDR3 is built from 14 residues. Between the trimmed V and J ends, which lost 0 bases and 2 bases, there was a span of 8 bases. Germline CDR1 is SGHDT and CDR2 is YYEEEE. The CDR3 loop reads CASSLVEWQETQYF. The CDR3 DNA follows: TGTGCCAGCAGCTTGGTTGAGTGGCAAGAGACCCAGTACTTC.

There are a few counts of this clonotype. For the CDR3, the DNA is TGTGCCAGCAGCATACAGGAGGTTCAGCCCCAGCATTTT. This codes for CASSIQEVQPQHF. The chain links TRBV7-6 to TRBJ1-5; maybe TRBD1 (5 bases). From germline, CDR1 is SGHVS and CDR2 FNYEAQ. This CDR3 region has 13 residues. V shed 5 bases and J shed 6 bases, with 11 bases lying between them.

The CDR3, as DNA: TGTGCCAGCAGTTACTCAGGGGGCACTCACACTGAAGCTTTCTTT. The encoded protein is CASSYSGGTHTEAFF. The chain recombines TRBV6-6 with TRBJ1-1, with 7 positions matching TRBD1. V trimming: 0 bases; J trimming: 3 bases; junction bases outside the gene matches: 4. Germline CDR1 and CDR2: MNHNY and SVGAGI (reference sequence). The CDR3 runs 15 residues.

The genes are TRBV28 and TRBJ2-7; 9 bases fit TRBD2. This CDR3 spans 15 amino acids. With 4 bases clipped from V and 0 bases from J, the junction kept 4 bases outside the gene matches. The germline V gene has CDR1 MDHEN and CDR2 SYDVKM. CDR3 DNA: TGTGCCAGCAGTTCCCTAGCGGGGCTCTCCTACGAGCAGTACTTC. Translating it yields CASSSLAGLSYEQYF.

This clonotype was seen repeatedly, ten times or more. The gene calls are TRBV15 and TRBJ1-5; perhaps TRBD1 as D (5 bases). This CDR3 spans 15 amino acids. V was shortened by 0 bases and J by 7 bases, with 13 bases between the two germline ends. Germline CDR1 and CDR2: LNHNV and YYDKDF (reference sequence). The CDR3 region has the DNA TGTGCCACCAGCAGAGATCAGGGATCGGGGCAGCCCCAGCATTTT. This encodes CATSRDQGSGQPQHF.

The rearrangement uses TRBV29-1 and TRBJ1-2; 7 bases align to TRBD1. The CDR3 spans 13 residues. Unmatched junction bases numbered 11, after V lost 7 bases and J lost 6 bases. CDR1 is SQVTM, CDR2 ANQGSEA, per germline. CDR3 nucleotides: TGCAGCGCCTTGGAGGGGGCGCAGGATGGCTACACCTTC. It codes for CSALEGAQDGYTF.

The chain recombines TRBV7-3 with TRBJ1-5; unclear D gene. The CDR3 is 12 amino acids. The V and J ends lost 0 bases and 6 bases respectively, with 3 bases between them. The germline V gene has CDR1 SGHTA and CDR2 FQGTGA. The CDR3 DNA sequence: TGTGCCAGCAGCTTAACAAGTCAGCCCCAGCATTTT. Translation: CASSLTSQPQHF. The full variable domain, its missing parts supplied by reference TRBV7-3 and TRBJ1-5, is GAGVSQTPSNKVTEKGKYVELRCDPISGHTALYWYRQSLGQGPEFLIYFQGTGAADDSGLPNDRFFAVRPEGSVSTLKIQRTERGDSAVYLCASSLTSQPQHFGDGTRLSIL.

The chain has TRBV28 and TRBJ2-7; TRBD1 aligns across 12 bases. This CDR3 region has 14 residues. V shed 7 bases and J 5 bases; nucleotides not matched to a gene: 6. CDR1 is MDHEN and CDR2 is SYDVKM in the germline V gene. CDR3 amino acids: CASISGQGANEQYF. The CDR3 region has the DNA TGTGCCAGCATCTCGGGACAGGGGGCCAACGAGCAGTACTTC.

V and J are TRBV19 and TRBJ2-5; a weak D match, TRBD2 (6 bases). V lost 2 bases, J lost 5 bases, and 18 bases lay in between. This CDR3 comprises 16 residues. Germline CDR1 LNHDA, CDR2 SQIVND (reference sequence). The CDR3 bases are TGTGCCAGTAGTATAATAGGCCGGGGGACCTTCGAGACCCAGTACTTC. It is translated as CASSIIGRGTFETQYF. Using reference TRBV19 and TRBJ2-5 for the parts outside the CDR3, the full variable domain is DGGITQSPKYLFRKEGQNVTLSCEQNLNHDAMYWYRQDPGQGLRLIYYSQIVNDFQKGDIAEGYSVSREKKESFPLTVTSAQKNPTAFYLCASSIIGRGTFETQYFGPGTRLLVL.

A few counts support this clonotype. This chain links TRBV12-3 or TRBV12-4 with TRBJ1-1, with a tentative D call TRBD1 (5 bases). The CDR3 spans 14 residues. Trimming cost V 8 bases and J 1 base, with 14 bases left between them. The CDR3: CASRQQQGNTEAFF. The CDR3 coding sequence is TGTGCCAGCCGCCAACAGCAGGGGAACACTGAAGCTTTCTTT.

This clonotype was counted only a few times. The chain couples TRBV6-2 or TRBV6-3 to TRBJ2-4, with TRBD2 matching 14 bases. With V trimmed by 4 bases and J by 1 base, 9 bases remained unmatched. Germline V gene data show CDR1 as MNHEY and CDR2 as SVGEGT. The CDR3 consists of 19 residues. In nucleotides, the CDR3 is TGTGCCAGCAGTTTCCCGGGACTAGCGGGAGAAGAGGCCAAAAACATTCAGTACTTC. It is translated as CASSFPGLAGEEAKNIQYF.

This clonotype was counted between two and nine times. The chain employs TRBV25-1 and TRBJ2-3, with TRBD1 as a possible D gene (5 bases). The V end was cut by 4 bases, the J end by 6 bases, with 26 bases between. Looked up from germline, CDR1 is MGHDK and CDR2 is SYGVNS. The CDR3 is 18 residues long. The CDR3 reads CASSARRRGRRESDTQYF. CDR3 nucleotides: TGTGCCAGCAGTGCAAGAAGAAGGGGCAGGAGAGAGTCGGATACGCAGTATTTT.

This rearrangement joins TRBV30 to TRBJ1-2, with D uncertain. The germline V gene encodes CDR1 GTSNPN and CDR2 SVGIG (reference sequence). The CDR3 extends over 12 amino acids. Trimming pared 5 bases from V and 8 bases from J, leaving 15 bases between. The CDR3 here is CAWAQVLGGYTF. The CDR3 DNA sequence: TGTGCCTGGGCCCAAGTGCTTGGAGGCTACACCTTC.

This clonotype has just a few counts. This sequence joins TRBV15 and TRBJ1-6; D remains unclear. The CDR3 loop spans 15 amino acids. Germline V CDR1 and CDR2: LNHNV, YYDKDF (reference sequence). V shed 0 bases and J shed 6 bases, with 9 bases lying between them. The CDR3 reads CATSRDSGINSPLHF. CDR3 DNA: TGTGCCACCAGCAGAGATTCCGGGATTAATTCACCCCTCCACTTT.

This clonotype has ten or more counts. The chain uses TRBV7-2 and TRBJ2-3, with TRBD2 identical over 8 bases. V trimming: 5 bases; J trimming: 3 bases; junction bases outside the gene matches: 7. Germline-derived CDR1 and CDR2 are SGHTA and FQGNSA. The CDR3 is made up of 15 amino acids. The CDR3 DNA reads TGTGCCAGCAGCCCCCGGACTAGCAGTACAGATACGCAGTATTTT. It translates to CASSPRTSSTDTQYF.

The chain carries TRBV28 and TRBJ1-6, with TRBD1 matching over 7 bases. Germline CDR1 and CDR2: MDHEN and SYDVKM. The CDR3 covers 14 residues. The V gene end was trimmed by 8 bases and the J gene end by 5 bases; junction bases not matched to a gene: 6. This CDR3 is CASSGQINNSPLHF. CDR3 DNA: TGTGCCAGCTCGGGACAGATAAATAATTCACCCCTCCACTTT.

This clonotype came up many times. A junction boundary mismatches the germline segment, possibly from a read error. The V call is TRBV20-1, the J call TRBJ2-1, with D uncertain. The CDR3 consists of 11 residues. Germline V gene sequence: CDR1 DFQATT, CDR2 SNEGSKA (reference sequence). The CDR3: CSAIGPTHPVF. The DNA of the CDR3 is TGCAGTGCTATCGGGCCTACCCATCCAGTCTTC.